These T cell receptor beta chains were read from a single sample in a study of graft-versus-host responses after intestinal transplantation. The data were produced by immunoSEQ multiplex PCR, yet TCRdb's version contains in-frame clones alone and is incomplete. Of tens of thousands of clones listed, 84% are singletons. No antigen has been assigned to these receptors. Source: unstimulated CD4+ T cells sorted from spleen or lymph node cells, taken before transplant. The receptors come from a human donor who was the organ donor for an intestinal transplant. Both conserved end residues are part of each CDR3. The order of the fields is clone size, V gene, J gene, D gene, CDR3 length, CDR3 protein, CDR3 DNA. D genes are given only for firm matches. Clone sizes are given selectively: once, few, many, or a class where the clone is expanded.

size: few
V: TRBV19
J: TRBJ1-3
D: .
length: 15
CDR3: CASSKGGRTGNTIYF
DNA: TGTGCCAGTAGCAAGGGGGGGAGGACTGGAAACACCATATATTTT

size: .
V: TRBV2
J: TRBJ2-1
D: TRBD1
length: 13
CDR3: CASSVQGYNEQFF
DNA: TGTGCCAGCAGTGTACAGGGGTACAATGAGCAGTTCTTC

size: .
V: TRBV6-1
J: TRBJ2-3
D: .
length: 14
CDR3: CASRLGLPTDTQYF
DNA: TGTGCCAGCAGACTAGGACTGCCCACAGATACGCAGTATTTT

size: .
V: TRBV28
J: TRBJ1-3
D: .
length: 14
CDR3: CASSGQFSGNTIYF
DNA: TGTGCCAGCAGTGGACAGTTCTCTGGAAACACCATATATTTT

size: .
V: TRBV27
J: TRBJ2-3
D: TRBD2
length: 20
CDR3: CASSTWSRGASGNRRDTQYF
DNA: TGTGCCAGCAGCACATGGTCCCGAGGAGCTAGCGGAAATAGGAGGGATACGCAGTATTTT

size: .
V: TRBV29-1
J: TRBJ1-6
D: .
length: 13
CDR3: CSVTAGANSPLHF
DNA: TGCAGCGTAACCGCGGGAGCTAATTCACCCCTCCACTTT

size: .
V: TRBV18
J: TRBJ1-4
D: TRBD1
length: 14
CDR3: CASSPTGTNEKLFF
DNA: TGTGCCAGCTCACCGACAGGGACTAATGAAAAACTGTTTTTT

size: few
V: TRBV7-9
J: TRBJ1-5
D: .
length: 14
CDR3: CASSPERDGQPQHF
DNA: TGTGCCAGCAGCCCTGAGCGGGACGGTCAGCCCCAGCATTTT

size: .
V: TRBV18
J: TRBJ1-4
D: .
length: 18
CDR3: CASSAKRGHKGVDEKLFF
DNA: TGTGCCAGCTCAGCAAAACGTGGACATAAGGGCGTCGATGAAAAACTGTTTTTT

size: .
V: TRBV5-1
J: TRBJ1-2
D: TRBD1
length: 16
CDR3: CASSLLGPGGSYGYTF
DNA: TGCGCCAGCAGCTTGTTGGGTCCAGGGGGCAGCTATGGCTACACCTTC

size: .
V: TRBV5-1
J: TRBJ1-2
D: TRBD1
length: 15
CDR3: CASSEAGTGLYGYTF
DNA: TGCGCCAGCAGCGAAGCCGGGACAGGGCTTTATGGCTACACCTTC

size: .
V: TRBV4-1
J: TRBJ2-1
D: TRBD2
length: 17
CDR3: CASSQDKRGAGVYEQFF
DNA: TGCGCCAGCAGCCAAGATAAGCGGGGGGCAGGGGTCTATGAGCAGTTCTTC

size: .
V: TRBV28
J: TRBJ1-1
D: .
length: 17
CDR3: CASSPSLGLPGNTEAFF
DNA: TGTGCCAGCAGCCCCTCACTCGGACTGCCCGGGAACACTGAAGCTTTCTTT

size: .
V: TRBV6-5
J: TRBJ1-1
D: TRBD1
length: 15
CDR3: CASSYGDRENTEAFF
DNA: TGTGCCAGCAGTTACGGGGACAGGGAGAACACTGAAGCTTTCTTT

size: .
V: TRBV16
J: TRBJ1-5
D: .
length: 16
CDR3: CASSQSWAGRHQPQHF
DNA: TGTGCCAGCAGCCAATCGTGGGCAGGGCGGCACCAGCCCCAGCATTTT

size: .
V: TRBV7-9
J: TRBJ2-1
D: .
length: 13
CDR3: CASSFGHLNEQFF
DNA: TGTGCCAGCAGCTTTGGACACCTGAATGAGCAGTTCTTC

size: .
V: TRBV4-2
J: TRBJ2-2
D: TRBD1
length: 15
CDR3: CASSRGQGYPGELFF
DNA: TGTGCCAGCAGCCGTGGACAGGGGTATCCCGGGGAGCTGTTTTTT

size: .
V: TRBV5-1
J: TRBJ1-6
D: .
length: 15
CDR3: CASSSTGLSNSPLHF
DNA: TGCGCCAGCAGCTCAACAGGGTTGTCTAATTCACCCCTCCACTTT

size: .
V: TRBV5-4
J: TRBJ2-6
D: TRBD1
length: 18
CDR3: CASRDGTGEPSGANVLTF
DNA: TGTGCCAGCAGGGATGGGACAGGGGAGCCCTCTGGGGCCAACGTCCTGACTTTC

size: .
V: TRBV6-5
J: TRBJ1-6
D: .
length: 13
CDR3: CASTSGYWSPLHF
DNA: TGTGCCAGCACCTCGGGGTATTGGTCACCCCTCCACTTT

size: .
V: TRBV6-5
J: TRBJ2-5
D: TRBD1
length: 15
CDR3: CASRYDRVDGETQYF
DNA: TGTGCCAGCCGCTATGACAGGGTCGATGGAGAGACCCAGTACTTC

size: .
V: TRBV30
J: TRBJ1-2
D: .
length: 15
CDR3: CAWAPDTALVYGYTF
DNA: TGTGCCTGGGCCCCTGACACGGCCCTGGTCTATGGCTACACCTTC

size: once
V: TRBV5-6
J: TRBJ1-6
D: .
length: 14
CDR3: CASSGGYTRGPLHF
DNA: TGTGCCAGCAGCGGGGGGTATACAAGAGGACCCCTCCACTTT

size: .
V: TRBV29-1
J: TRBJ2-1
D: TRBD2
length: 15
CDR3: CSAGNLRGGRNEQFF
DNA: TGCAGCGCCGGGAATTTACGGGGGGGCCGTAATGAGCAGTTCTTC

size: few
V: TRBV28
J: TRBJ1-3
D: .
length: 12
CDR3: CASQDSGNTIYF
DNA: TGTGCCAGCCAGGACTCTGGAAACACCATATATTTT

size: .
V: TRBV30
J: TRBJ1-5
D: .
length: 14
CDR3: CAWSEGDSNQPQHF
DNA: TGTGCCTGGAGTGAGGGGGATAGCAATCAGCCCCAGCATTTT

size: .
V: TRBV20-1
J: TRBJ2-5
D: .
length: 11
CDR3: CSGQRQETQYF
DNA: TGCAGTGGGCAGAGGCAAGAGACCCAGTACTTC

size: few
V: TRBV5-1
J: TRBJ1-4
D: TRBD1
length: 15
CDR3: CASSFGQVDNEKLFF
DNA: TGCGCCAGCAGCTTTGGACAGGTTGATAATGAAAAACTGTTTTTT

size: .
V: TRBV28
J: TRBJ1-5
D: .
length: 13
CDR3: CASSSTEDQPQHF
DNA: TGTGCCAGCAGTTCAACCGAGGATCAGCCCCAGCATTTT

size: .
V: TRBV19
J: TRBJ2-1
D: TRBD2
length: 16
CDR3: CASSMGGPSSYNEQFF
DNA: TGTGCCAGTAGTATGGGAGGGCCTAGCTCCTACAATGAGCAGTTCTTC

size: few
V: TRBV19
J: TRBJ2-5
D: TRBD2
length: 16
CDR3: CATRTSGGDKGETQYF
DNA: TGTGCCACCCGAACTAGCGGGGGTGACAAAGGAGAGACCCAGTACTTC

size: .
V: TRBV27
J: TRBJ1-2
D: TRBD1
length: 15
CDR3: CASSLLGQGNYGYTF
DNA: TGTGCCAGCAGTTTACTCGGACAGGGGAACTATGGCTACACCTTC

size: .
V: TRBV28
J: TRBJ2-5
D: TRBD2
length: 17
CDR3: CASTQDYSGGAGETQYF
DNA: TGTGCCAGCACCCAGGATTATAGCGGGGGGGCGGGGGAGACCCAGTACTTC

size: .
V: TRBV2
J: TRBJ2-1
D: TRBD1
length: 13
CDR3: CASSGDRVNEQFF
DNA: TGTGCCAGCAGTGGGGACAGGGTAAATGAGCAGTTCTTC

size: few
V: TRBV6-6
J: TRBJ1-1
D: .
length: 13
CDR3: CASSYLTNTEAFF
DNA: TGTGCCAGCAGTTACTTGACTAACACTGAAGCTTTCTTT

size: .
V: TRBV2
J: TRBJ2-6
D: TRBD1
length: 18
CDR3: CASRAAGTGYAGANVLTF
DNA: TGTGCCAGCAGGGCTGCGGGGACAGGGTATGCTGGGGCCAACGTCCTGACTTTC

size: few
V: TRBV5-1
J: TRBJ1-3
D: .
length: 14
CDR3: CASSLQAAGNTIYF
DNA: TGCGCCAGCAGCTTACAGGCCGCTGGAAACACCATATATTTT

size: .
V: TRBV11-2
J: TRBJ2-5
D: TRBD1
length: 14
CDR3: CASSYDRGVETQYF
DNA: TGTGCCAGCAGCTATGACAGGGGTGTGGAGACCCAGTACTTC

size: .
V: TRBV6-6
J: TRBJ1-2
D: .
length: 15
CDR3: CASSSIDGTPYGYTF
DNA: TGTGCCAGCAGTTCTATAGACGGGACACCCTATGGCTACACCTTC

size: .
V: TRBV2
J: TRBJ2-2
D: .
length: 13
CDR3: CASTGFDGGWLFF
DNA: TGTGCCTCCACAGGATTCGATGGGGGCTGGCTGTTTTTT

size: .
V: TRBV6-1
J: TRBJ2-4
D: .
length: 15
CDR3: CASSDSGTPKNIQYF
DNA: TGTGCCAGCAGCGACTCCGGGACACCAAAAAACATTCAGTACTTC

size: few
V: TRBV7-9
J: TRBJ1-3
D: .
length: 15
CDR3: CASSRTDTAGNTIYF
DNA: TGTGCCAGCAGCCGTACAGACACGGCTGGAAACACCATATATTTT

size: .
V: TRBV30
J: TRBJ2-1
D: .
length: 13
CDR3: CAWSVSGFNEQFF
DNA: TGTGCCTGGAGTGTTTCGGGGTTCAATGAGCAGTTCTTC

size: once
V: TRBV6-6
J: TRBJ2-1
D: .
length: 16
CDR3: CASSGGGQGLYNEQFF
DNA: TGTGCCAGCAGTGGGGGTGGGCAGGGGTTATACAATGAGCAGTTCTTC

size: .
V: TRBV7-9
J: TRBJ2-5
D: TRBD1
length: 14
CDR3: CASSRDRGMETQYF
DNA: TGTGCCAGCAGCCGGGACAGGGGAATGGAGACCCAGTACTTC

size: .
V: TRBV19
J: TRBJ1-5
D: .
length: 17
CDR3: CASSHMVTAVVNQPQHF
DNA: TGTGCCAGTAGCCACATGGTTACAGCTGTCGTGAATCAGCCCCAGCATTTT

size: .
V: TRBV4-3
J: TRBJ2-1
D: TRBD2
length: 15
CDR3: CASRHSGGGLDEQFF
DNA: TGCGCCAGCAGACACAGCGGGGGGGGTTTAGACGAGCAGTTCTTC

size: .
V: TRBV28
J: TRBJ1-4
D: .
length: 14
CDR3: CASSSPVLNEKLFF
DNA: TGTGCCAGCAGCTCCCCAGTGCTGAATGAAAAACTGTTTTTT

size: .
V: TRBV30
J: TRBJ1-5
D: .
length: 14
CDR3: CAWTPQGSGQPQHF
DNA: TGTGCCTGGACTCCCCAGGGGTCGGGGCAGCCCCAGCATTTT

size: .
V: TRBV2
J: TRBJ1-2
D: .
length: 15
CDR3: CASSESRGLARGYTF
DNA: TGTGCCAGCAGTGAATCAAGGGGCTTGGCTCGAGGCTACACCTTC

size: .
V: TRBV28
J: TRBJ1-5
D: .
length: 14
CDR3: CATRRVGYNQPQHF
DNA: TGTGCCACACGGAGGGTTGGGTACAATCAGCCCCAGCATTTT

size: .
V: TRBV4-3
J: TRBJ1-6
D: TRBD1
length: 19
CDR3: CASSQPFWTGDKLNSPLHF
DNA: TGCGCCAGCAGCCAACCATTCTGGACAGGGGATAAACTTAATTCACCCCTCCACTTT

size: .
V: TRBV7-7
J: TRBJ2-5
D: TRBD2
length: 15
CDR3: CASSLLAGGQETQYF
DNA: TGTGCTAGCAGCTTACTAGCGGGGGGGCAAGAGACCCAGTACTTC

size: .
V: TRBV11-2
J: TRBJ2-5
D: TRBD2
length: 16
CDR3: CASSLEASGGAETQYF
DNA: TGTGCCAGCAGCTTAGAGGCTAGCGGGGGGGCAGAGACCCAGTACTTC

size: .
V: TRBV9
J: TRBJ2-3
D: TRBD1
length: 16
CDR3: CASSPLTGVGPDTQYF
DNA: TGTGCCAGCAGCCCCCTGACAGGGGTGGGGCCAGATACGCAGTATTTT

size: .
V: TRBV7-2
J: TRBJ1-5
D: .
length: 14
CDR3: CASSFLAADQPQHF
DNA: TGTGCCAGCAGCTTCTTAGCTGCAGATCAGCCCCAGCATTTT